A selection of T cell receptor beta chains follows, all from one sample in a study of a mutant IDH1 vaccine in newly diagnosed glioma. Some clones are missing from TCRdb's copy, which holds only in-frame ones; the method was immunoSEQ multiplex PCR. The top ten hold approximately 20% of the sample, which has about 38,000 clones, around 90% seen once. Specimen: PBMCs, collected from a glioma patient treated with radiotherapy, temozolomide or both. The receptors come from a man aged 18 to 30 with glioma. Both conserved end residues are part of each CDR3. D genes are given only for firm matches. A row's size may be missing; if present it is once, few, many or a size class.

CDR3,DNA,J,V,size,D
CASRGQGTSYEQYF,TGTGCCAGCAGGGGACAGGGGACCTCCTACGAGCAGTACTTC,TRBJ2-7,TRBV6-5,.,TRBD1
CATGGSTEAFF,TGTGCCACCGGGGGAAGCACTGAAGCTTTCTTT,TRBJ1-1,TRBV28,.,.
CASRADRGIRSPLHF,TGTGCCAGCAGAGCCGACAGGGGGATACGGTCACCCCTCCACTTT,TRBJ1-6,TRBV7-2,.,TRBD1
CASSLETLGGRGNTEAFF,TGCGCCAGCAGCTTGGAAACTTTGGGGGGAAGGGGGAACACTGAAGCTTTCTTT,TRBJ1-1,TRBV5-1,.,.
CASRSQGGNTEAFF,TGTGCCAGCAGATCACAGGGAGGGAACACTGAAGCTTTCTTT,TRBJ1-1,TRBV7-8,.,.
CASSPSGGGETQYF,TGTGCCAGCAGCCCATCAGGGGGAGGGGAGACCCAGTACTTC,TRBJ2-5,TRBV7-9,.,.
CASDSNYGYTF,TGTGCCAGCGACAGTAACTATGGCTACACCTTC,TRBJ1-2,TRBV2,.,.
CASKTRDYNTGELFF,TGTGCCAGCAAGACCAGGGACTACAACACCGGGGAGCTGTTTTTT,TRBJ2-2,TRBV2,.,TRBD2
CASSLNGVTNEKLFF,TGCGCCAGCAGCTTAAACGGGGTAACTAATGAAAAACTGTTTTTT,TRBJ1-4,TRBV5-1,.,.
CASSLLAGGLSQEQYF,TGTGCCAGCAGCTTACTAGCGGGAGGGCTGAGTCAGGAGCAGTACTTC,TRBJ2-7,TRBV7-2,.,TRBD2
CAISESSAGQPQHF,TGTGCCATCAGTGAGTCGAGCGCGGGGCAGCCCCAGCATTTT,TRBJ1-5,TRBV10-3,.,.
CASSLAGGYQPQHF,TGTGCCAGCAGCTTAGCAGGGGGCTATCAGCCCCAGCATTTT,TRBJ1-5,TRBV11-2,.,TRBD1
CASSLFTGRRAGELFF,TGTGCCAGCAGTTTGTTCACAGGCCGTAGGGCCGGGGAGCTGTTTTTT,TRBJ2-2,TRBV27,.,.
CASSPRTGELFF,TGTGCCAGCAGTCCGCGAACCGGGGAGCTGTTTTTT,TRBJ2-2,TRBV6-6,.,.
CASSQDPPGYNSPLHF,TGCGCCAGCAGCCAAGATCCCCCAGGCTATAATTCACCCCTCCACTTT,TRBJ1-6,TRBV4-3,.,.
CASSQEEGASYNSPLHF,TGTGCCAGCAGCCAAGAGGAGGGGGCCTCCTATAATTCACCCCTCCACTTT,TRBJ1-6,TRBV4-2,once,TRBD1
CAWSYWGNTEAFF,TGTGCCTGGAGTTATTGGGGGAACACTGAAGCTTTCTTT,TRBJ1-1,TRBV30,few,.
CASSQDHPDTQYF,TGCGCCAGCAGCCAAGATCATCCAGATACGCAGTATTTT,TRBJ2-3,TRBV4-3,.,.